This TCR beta chain was identified during a study of CD8+ T cells in alopecia areata. Study-level information: Twice daily, treated patients received 5 to 10 mg of oral tofacitinib.

The CDR3 has 17 amino acids. Germline CDR1 reads LNHDA; CDR2 reads SQIVND (reference sequence). The ends were cut back, 5 bases at V and 2 bases at J, with 19 bases in the middle. It was cDNA, reverse transcribed from extracted RNA, that served as the sequencing template. The protocol was immunoSEQ multiplex PCR, while the TCRdb copy is restricted to in-frame clones and leaves out a portion. The repertoire holds roughly 250,000 clones, under 80% seen once, with around 1.2% in the top ten. The sample here was CD4+ T cells sorted from blood, taken at week 0. The source is a human donor with alopecia areata. V gene TRBV19 combines with J gene TRBJ2-4; the D gene is possibly TRBD1 (5 bases). The CDR3 bases are TGTGCCAGTAGTCCGGTAAGGGGTCAGCAAACCAAAAACATTCAGTACTTC. Protein product: CASSPVRGQQTKNIQYF.